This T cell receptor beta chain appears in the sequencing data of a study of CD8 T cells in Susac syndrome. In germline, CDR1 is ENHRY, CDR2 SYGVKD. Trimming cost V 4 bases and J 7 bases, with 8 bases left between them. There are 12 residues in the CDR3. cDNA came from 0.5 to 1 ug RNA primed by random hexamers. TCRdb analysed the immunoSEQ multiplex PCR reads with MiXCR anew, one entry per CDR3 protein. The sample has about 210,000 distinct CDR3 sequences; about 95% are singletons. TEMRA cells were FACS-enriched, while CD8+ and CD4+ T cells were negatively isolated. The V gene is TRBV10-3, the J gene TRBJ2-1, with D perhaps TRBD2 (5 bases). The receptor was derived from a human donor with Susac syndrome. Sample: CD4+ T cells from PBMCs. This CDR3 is CAISGTFNEQFF. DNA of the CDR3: TGTGCCATCAGTGGGACTTTTAATGAGCAGTTCTTC.